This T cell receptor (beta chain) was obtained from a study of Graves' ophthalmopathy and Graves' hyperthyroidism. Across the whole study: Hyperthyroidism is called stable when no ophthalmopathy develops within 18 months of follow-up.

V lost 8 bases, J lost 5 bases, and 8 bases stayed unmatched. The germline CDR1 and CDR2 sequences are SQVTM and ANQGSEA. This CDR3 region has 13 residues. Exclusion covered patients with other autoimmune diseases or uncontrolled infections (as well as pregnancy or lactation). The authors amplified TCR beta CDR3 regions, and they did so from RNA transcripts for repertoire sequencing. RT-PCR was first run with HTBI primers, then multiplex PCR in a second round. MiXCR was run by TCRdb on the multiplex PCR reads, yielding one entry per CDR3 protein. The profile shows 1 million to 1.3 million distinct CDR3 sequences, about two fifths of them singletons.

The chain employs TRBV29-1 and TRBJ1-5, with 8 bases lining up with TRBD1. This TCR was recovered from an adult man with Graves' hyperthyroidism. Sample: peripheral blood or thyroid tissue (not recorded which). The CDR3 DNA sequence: TGCAGCTGGGACAGGAGCACGGATCAGCCCCAGCATTTT. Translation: CSWDRSTDQPQHF. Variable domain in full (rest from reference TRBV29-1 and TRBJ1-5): SAVISQKPSRDICQRGTSLTIQCQVDSQVTMMFWYRQQPGQSLTLIATANQGSEATYESGFVIDKFPISRPNLTFSTLTVSNMSPEDSSIYLCSWDRSTDQPQHFGDGTRLSIL.